This T cell receptor beta chain was retrieved from a study of T cell repertoires in cytomegalovirus infection. Study-level background: CMV infection plus the matching HLA type was flagged by public TCR beta signatures.

Study-wide findings and caveats: Cumulative public TCR beta family frequency identified CMV carriers with the relevant HLA. HLA-C-restricted CMV-specific TCR beta clonotypes were dominant in the ex vivo response.

CDR1 is PRHDT, CDR2 FYEKMQ, per germline (reference sequence). V shed 5 bases, J shed 4 bases, and the junction held 8 bases outside the gene matches. The CDR3 has 16 amino acids. TCRdb redid the calling of the reads with MiXCR, one entry per CDR3 protein. In the table there are roughly 500,000 distinct CDR3 sequences, 16% of which are singletons. In the case of this clonotype: Its antigen is as yet unknown.

Sequenced input: CD8+ T cells from PBMCs. The clonotype comes from a human donor in good health (CMV status not recorded). Some clones in this sample may be carry-over from other donors' samples. The chain recombines TRBV13 with TRBJ2-5; 12 nucleotides agree with TRBD1. The CDR3 DNA is TGTGCCAGCAGCCTGGGGACAGGGGGCGCACGAGAGACCCAGTACTTC. Its protein is CASSLGTGGARETQYF.